This T cell receptor beta chain was observed in a study of neurological immune-mediated disorders. It was by 5'RACE with 10-nucleotide random UMIs that the cDNA was made. Over 200 million TCR-beta sequences from 15-18 subjects were obtained in each sequencing run. TCRdb fed the 5' RACE reads into MiXCR, producing one record per CDR3 protein. The sample lists about 30,000 distinct CDR3 sequences, approximately 5% occurring once. There were 850,000 to 1,000,000 CD4+ or CD8+ T cells used in the sorted libraries. There are many counts of this clonotype. CDR3 length: 12 residues. V lost 7 bases and J lost 8, with 13 bases in between. The germline CDR1 and CDR2 sequences are SNHLY and FYNNEI.

The sequence was collected from a woman aged 45-59 years in good health. The sequenced sample consisted of CD4+ T cells from blood. The J gene is TRBJ2-3, the V gene TRBV2, with D perhaps matching TRBD2 (6 bases). The CDR3 nucleotides are TGTGCCAGCATGGGAGGTGGGGGTACGCAGTATTTT. It yields the protein CASMGGGGTQYF.